This T cell receptor (beta chain) was found in a study of OX40 agonist ivuxolimab in advanced cancers. Between the trimmed V and J ends, which lost 3 bases and 4 bases, there was a span of 9 bases. This CDR3 is built from 13 residues. The V gene's germline CDR1 is MGHDK and CDR2 SYGVNS. No patient had autoimmune disease or received systemic immunosuppression. The repertoire was sequenced with immunoSEQ multiplex PCR; TCRdb's copy has only in-frame clones and lacks some. The data contain about 37,000 clones, about 90% of them singletons. The clonotype comes from an adult with an advanced solid tumor such as melanoma, head and neck, liver or kidney cancer. V is TRBV25-1 and J is TRBJ1-2, with a weak D call TRBD1 (5 bases). This specimen consisted of CD4+ or CD8+ T cells sorted from blood, obtained in a trial of the OX40 agonist ivuxolimab. CDR3 loop: CASSDDGGYGYTF. CDR3 DNA: TGTGCCAGCAGTGATGATGGGGGCTATGGCTACACCTTC.